These 3 T cell receptor beta chains originate from one sample sequenced in a study of shared clonotypes between healthy human individuals. Profiled with immunoSEQ multiplex PCR; TCRdb holds only in-frame clones, not every one. The data contain 2 million to 3 million clones, 90% to 95% of them singletons. Sequenced input: naive CD4+ T cells from PBMCs. Indicated subset: CD45RA+ positively selected. Every receptor here comes from a man between 18 and 35 years old in good health. Some clones in this sample may be carry-over from other donors' samples.

The chain recombines TRBV7-9 with TRBJ2-1; 13 positions agree with TRBD2. The CDR3 contains 18 residues. V dropped 6 bases and J dropped 7; count of bases not matched to a gene: 15. CDR1 is SEHNR, CDR2 FQNEAQ, per germline (reference sequence). The DNA for the CDR3 is TGTGCCAGCAGGAAGACTAGCGGGAGGCCTCAAGGTGAGAATGAGCAGTTCTTC. This encodes CASRKTSGRPQGENEQFF.

The chain combines TRBV5-1 with TRBJ2-7; 7 nucleotides agree with TRBD2. This CDR3 comprises 17 residues. Germline V gives CDR1 SGHRS, CDR2 YFSETQ. V was clipped by 0 bases and J by 6 bases; unmatched bases: 15. CDR3 DNA: TGCGCCAGCAGCTTGGTAGGAGCGGGAACAACAAGGGGCGAGCAGTACTTC. It translates to CASSLVGAGTTRGEQYF. The full variable domain, with the rest looked up from reference TRBV5-1 and TRBJ2-7, is KAGVTQTPRYLIKTRGQQVTLSCSPISGHRSVSWYQQTPGQGLQFLFEYFSETQRNKGNFPGRFSGRQFSNSRSEMNVSTLELGDSALYLCASSLVGAGTTRGEQYFGPGTRLTVT.

The V gene is TRBV7-2, the J gene TRBJ2-3; D gene uncertain. The germline V gene encodes CDR1 SGHTA and CDR2 FQGNSA. Trimming left V 5 bases short and J 1 base short, with 10 bases between. The CDR3 is made up of 14 amino acids. The CDR3: CASSPIRRTDTQYF. The DNA of the CDR3 is TGTGCCAGCAGCCCAATTCGACGCACAGATACGCAGTATTTT.